The TCR beta chain under discussion was sequenced for a study of T cell clonality in common variable immunodeficiency. This clone occurred many times. The read finishes 3 residues shy of the CDR3 end, and the germline J gene is used to complete it. The V end lost 0 bases, the J end lost 4 bases, and 9 bases lay between the germline ends. This CDR3 is built from 14 residues. Germline CDR1 is SGHRS and CDR2 is YFSETQ. Here immunoSEQ multiplex PCR was the method, and the copy in TCRdb shows in-frame clones only, minus some. The record shows 35,000 to 50,000 clones for this sample, with no singletons present.

The receptor's source is a person aged 18 to 75 in good health. Sequencing was performed on peripheral blood mononuclear cells. The V and J genes are TRBV5-1 and TRBJ2-3, with a possible D match to TRBD1 (6 bases). The sequenced part of the CDR3 DNA is TGCGCCAGCAGCTTGGGAGGGGGAGCAGATACG. Residues: CASSLGGGADT. The full CDR3 reads CASSLGGGADTQYF.